The 7 T cell receptor beta chains listed next were all sequenced from one sample in a study of early T cells in non-severe SARS-CoV-2 infection. TCRdb used MiXCR to reprocess the 5' RACE reads, holding one entry per CDR3 protein. The sample yields 110,000 or so distinct CDR3 sequences, roughly an eighth seen once. The material sequenced was whole blood. These receptors all come from an adult who was a healthcare worker with PCR-confirmed SARS-CoV-2 infection or an uninfected control (not recorded which).

In its sample, this clonotype was seen a few times. The CDR3 sequence: CASSFTSGKLFF. CDR3 sequence (DNA): TGTGCCAGCAGTTTCACTAGTGGAAAACTGTTTTTT. V gene TRBV3-1 combines with J gene TRBJ1-4, with no clear D. V lost 6 bases and J 10 bases, leaving 12 bases between the germline ends. The length of the CDR3 is 12 residues. Germline CDR1 is LGHDT and CDR2 is YNNKEL (reference sequence).

Remarks on this clonotype: A read error may produce the germline difference seen at one junction end. The chain couples TRBV29-1 to TRBJ1-2; D is unresolved. This CDR3 spans 11 amino acids. CDR1 is SQVTM and CDR2 is ANQGSEA in the germline V gene. The CDR3 sequence: CSVEVAYGYTF. The DNA of the CDR3 is TGCAGCGTCGAAGTCGCCTATGGCTACACCTTC.

This clonotype occurred a few times. The chain employs TRBV29-1 and TRBJ2-5; 8 bases are shared with TRBD2. With V trimmed by 7 bases and J by 4 bases, 5 bases remained unmatched. Germline V lookup: CDR1 SQVTM, CDR2 ANQGSEA. The CDR3 totals 12 residues. Here the CDR3 DNA reads TGCAGCGCCTATAGCGGGACAGAGACCCAGTACTTC. This sequence encodes CSAYSGTETQYF.

This clonotype has more than one count but fewer than ten. V and J are TRBV14 and TRBJ2-2, with D possibly being TRBD1 (5 bases). Germline CDR1 reads SGHDN; CDR2 reads FVKESK. Trimming shortened V by 2 bases and J by 0 bases, and 7 bases separated the two germline ends. This CDR3 comprises 15 residues. The CDR3 spells CASSQWTPNTGELFF. In nucleotides, the CDR3 is TGTGCCAGCAGCCAATGGACACCGAACACCGGGGAGCTGTTTTTT.

This CDR3 is CASSSGLASSYEQYF. The CDR3 region has the DNA TGTGCCAGCAGCTCGGGACTAGCGAGCTCCTACGAGCAGTACTTC. V gene TRBV5-6 combines with J gene TRBJ2-7; 10 bases are shared with TRBD2. Unmatched junction bases numbered 3, after V lost 3 bases and J lost 0 bases. There are 15 residues in the CDR3. Germline CDR1 SGHDT, CDR2 YYEEEE.

This clonotype was counted between two and nine times. The V and J genes are TRBV30 and TRBJ1-2; no clear D gene. Germline CDR1 GTSNPN, CDR2 SVGIG (reference sequence). Trimming removed 7 bases at V and 4 bases at J, with 10 bases between. The CDR3 runs to 11 residues. CDR3 sequence reads: CALYVGYGYTF. The CDR3 nucleotides are TGTGCCTTGTACGTCGGCTATGGCTACACCTTC. Together with reference TRBV30 and TRBJ1-2, the CDR3 gives the full variable domain: SQTIHQWPATLVQPVGSPLSLECTVEGTSNPNLYWYRQAAGRGLQLLFYSVGIGQISSEVPQNLSASRPQDRQFILSSKKLLLSDSGFYLCALYVGYGYTFGSGTRLTVV.

The chain uses TRBV12-3 or TRBV12-4 and TRBJ2-7; D is unclear. The length of the CDR3 is 14 residues. The V end lost 3 bases, the J end lost 1 base, and 10 bases lay between the germline ends. The CDR3 here is CASSLTTGSYEQYF. The CDR3, as DNA: TGTGCCAGCAGTTTGACGACCGGATCCTACGAGCAGTACTTC.